One and the same sample provided the 19 T cell receptor beta chains below, sequenced in a study of T cell repertoires in cytomegalovirus infection. These TCRs are of unknown antigen specificity. Via MiXCR, TCRdb re-called the reads, giving one row per CDR3 protein. The table has a few hundred thousand distinct CDR3 sequences, 30% to 40% seen once. Sequencing was performed on cultured PBMCs, taken from culture after CMV antigen stimulation. These TCRs come from a human donor in good health (CMV status not recorded). Some clones in this sample may be carry-over from other donors' samples.

The sample holds a few counts of this clonotype. The J gene is TRBJ2-6, the V gene TRBV27; maybe TRBD2 (6 bases). The CDR3 is 17 amino acids. V lost 3 bases and J 0 bases, leaving 12 bases between the germline ends. CDR1 MNHEY and CDR2 SMNVEV come from the germline V gene (reference sequence). The CDR3 region is CASSLEGRISGANVLTF. The CDR3 DNA reads as TGTGCCAGCAGTTTGGAGGGCAGGATCTCTGGGGCCAACGTCCTGACTTTC. The full variable domain, its missing parts supplied by reference TRBV27 and TRBJ2-6, is EAQVTQNPRYLITVTGKKLTVTCSQNMNHEYMSWYRQDPGLGLRQIYYSMNVEVTDKGDVPEGYKVSRKEKRNFPLILESPSPNQTSLYFCASSLEGRISGANVLTFGAGSRLTVL.

This chain connects TRBV7-2 to TRBJ1-5; 7 bases map to TRBD1. This CDR3 region has 14 residues. Trimming cost V 5 bases and J 6 bases; bases outside gene matches: 7. CDR1 and CDR2 from the germline V gene are SGHTA and FQGNSA. The CDR3, as DNA: TGTGCCAGCAGCCTACAGGGGCTGGCTCAGCCCCAGCATTTT. As protein: CASSLQGLAQPQHF.

This clonotype was counted once. Lacking the conserved final phenylalanine or tryptophan, this CDR3 likely reflects a read error. It is unclear where the CDR3 begins or ends on the DNA, so no DNA is shown, and the CDR3 is as TCRdb lists it. This sequence joins TRBV7-6 and TRBJ1-2; TRBD1 was called by the table and not checked on the DNA. The CDR3 spans 12 amino acids, including both terminal residues. Germline assignment: CDR1 SGHVS and CDR2 FNYEAQ. CDR3 loop: CASSLGDHPGSP.

V and J are TRBV5-1 and TRBJ1-1, with 8 positions matching TRBD1. The CDR3 totals 15 residues. V trimming: 0 bases; J trimming: 5 bases; junction bases outside the gene matches: 6. Per the germline V gene, CDR1 is SGHRS and CDR2 is YFSETQ. This CDR3 reads CASSLDRGLETEAFF. The CDR3 region has the DNA TGCGCCAGCAGCTTGGACAGGGGGTTGGAAACTGAAGCTTTCTTT.

V gene TRBV9 combines with J gene TRBJ2-4; maybe TRBD2 (6 bases). The CDR3 is 16 amino acids. Per germline, CDR1 SGDLS and CDR2 YYNGEE. V lost 3 bases and J 1 base, leaving 14 bases between the germline ends. The CDR3 DNA follows: TGTGCCAGCAGCGGGGCGCGGGACGGGGCCAAAAACATTCAGTACTTC. It codes for CASSGARDGAKNIQYF.

The chain carries TRBV6-2 or TRBV6-3 and TRBJ2-4; D call uncertain. V was clipped by 5 bases and J by 0 bases, with 11 bases between them. Germline lookup yields CDR1 MNHEY and CDR2 SVGEGT. The CDR3 contains 15 residues. The CDR3 DNA sequence: TGTGCCAGCAGTCACCCTACTGTAGCCAAAAACATTCAGTACTTC. As protein: CASSHPTVAKNIQYF.

This clonotype was seen repeatedly, ten times or more. The rearrangement joins TRBV7-9 to TRBJ1-5; a weak D match, TRBD1 (5 bases). The length of the CDR3 is 17 residues. Germline loops: CDR1 SEHNR, CDR2 FQNEAQ (reference sequence). V lost 4 bases and J lost 1, with 17 bases in between. In nucleotides, the CDR3 is TGTGCCAGCAGCTCTTTCTCGCTGGGGGAGAGCAATCAGCCCCAGCATTTT. Amino acid sequence: CASSSFSLGESNQPQHF.

This chain links TRBV19 with TRBJ2-1; 8 bases align to TRBD2. CDR3 size: 13 residues. Germline-derived CDR1 and CDR2 are LNHDA and SQIVND (reference sequence). The V segment lost 3 bases and the J segment 14 bases; nucleotides outside the gene matches: 9. The CDR3 spells CASSMARGGLEFF. The CDR3, as DNA: TGTGCCAGTAGTATGGCCCGGGGGGGATTGGAGTTCTTC.

The chain is built from TRBV6-2 or TRBV6-3 and TRBJ2-3, with 8 positions matching TRBD2. The CDR3 runs to 15 residues. Trimming cost V 5 bases and J 4 bases; bases outside gene matches: 8. CDR1 is MNHEY, CDR2 SVGEGT, per germline. The CDR3 DNA reads as TGTGCCAGCAGTAGCGGGAGAACCGGCGCAGATACGCAGTATTTT. It encodes CASSSGRTGADTQYF.

This clonotype was detected a few times. V usage is TRBV7-2 and J usage is TRBJ2-1, with 7 bases matching TRBD1. The CDR3 runs to 16 residues. The junction had 15 bases not matched to a gene; V was cut back by 5 bases and J by 8 bases. Looked up from germline, CDR1 is SGHTA and CDR2 is FQGNSA. The CDR3 loop reads CASSIITTGVGDEQFF. The CDR3 DNA follows: TGTGCCAGCAGCATAATAACTACAGGGGTTGGAGATGAGCAGTTCTTC.

The V and J genes are TRBV12-3 or TRBV12-4 and TRBJ2-5; 14 nucleotides agree with TRBD2. The length of the CDR3 is 18 residues. With V trimmed by 6 bases and J by 5 bases, 14 bases remained unmatched. The CDR3 DNA follows: TGTGCCAGCAGCCTTACCGGGGGACTAGCGGGAGTTCGGGAGACCCAGTACTTC. This sequence encodes CASSLTGGLAGVRETQYF.

The chain is built from TRBV20-1 and TRBJ2-1, with TRBD2 identical over 11 bases. Germline V CDR1 and CDR2: DFQATT, SNEGSKA (reference sequence). V shed 3 bases, J shed 3 bases, and the junction held 1 base outside the gene matches. The CDR3 is 14 residues long. For the CDR3, the DNA is TGCAGTGCTAGTCTAGCGGGAGGCTACAATGAGCAGTTCTTC. It encodes CSASLAGGYNEQFF.

Notes on this clonotype: An end of the junction does not agree with germline; a read error may underlie this. The chain uses TRBV10-3 and TRBJ2-3; D possibly corresponds to TRBD1 (5 bases). Per the germline V gene, CDR1 is ENHRY and CDR2 is SYGVKD. The CDR3 extends over 14 amino acids. The CDR3 reads CALREVSSTDTQYF. In DNA, the CDR3 is TGTGCCCTCAGGGAAGTCTCTAGCACAGATACGCAGTATTTT.

This clonotype was observed a single time. The gene calls are TRBV20-1 and TRBJ1-4; D is undetermined. The CDR3 contains 13 residues. Germline CDR1 is DFQATT and CDR2 is SNEGSKA (reference sequence). V shed 1 base and J shed 7 bases, with 10 bases lying between them. The CDR3 nucleotides read TGCAGTGCTAGAGGGGCGTCCGGTGAAAAACTGTTTTTT. Protein: CSARGASGEKLFF.

This clonotype was observed a single time. The genes are TRBV20-1 and TRBJ1-6, with D perhaps matching TRBD1 (5 bases). This CDR3 is 15 amino acids long. Germline V lookup: CDR1 DFQATT, CDR2 SNEGSKA (reference sequence). V lost 1 base and J lost 8, with 15 bases in between. The DNA for the CDR3 is TGCAGTGCTAGAGCGGAGGGGAATCTTTATTCACCCCTCCACTTT. It is translated as CSARAEGNLYSPLHF.

V and J are TRBV5-1 and TRBJ1-6, with D possibly TRBD1 on 5 matching bases. CDR3 length: 15 residues. Germline V gives CDR1 SGHRS, CDR2 YFSETQ. V was shortened by 2 bases and J by 7 bases, with 13 bases between the two germline ends. CDR3 sequence (DNA): TGCGCCAGCAGCTTAAGAACAGGCCTCAATTCACCCCTCCACTTT. As protein: CASSLRTGLNSPLHF.

Of note for this clonotype: One junction end does not reproduce the germline sequence, and a read error may be involved. This chain links TRBV6-2 or TRBV6-3 with TRBJ2-1; 7 bases align to TRBD1. The CDR3 spans 12 residues. Germline values: CDR1 MNHEY, CDR2 SVGEGT. The CDR3 sequence is CASSYGSDRDVF. CDR3 DNA: TGTGCCAGCAGTTACGGTTCAGACAGGGATGTTTTC.

Only a few counts were recorded for this clonotype. V gene TRBV6-2 or TRBV6-3 combines with J gene TRBJ2-7, with 8 positions matching TRBD1. CDR1 and CDR2 from the germline V gene are MNHEY and SVGEGT. This CDR3 is built from 15 residues. J lost 2 bases, V lost 6 bases, and 9 bases had no gene match. The DNA of the CDR3 is TGTGCCAGCAGCGAGATGACAGGGGCGACCTACGAGCAGTACTTC. This gives the protein CASSEMTGATYEQYF.

The CDR3 region is CASSAGLENTIYF. Written as DNA, the CDR3 is TGTGCCAGCAGCGCCGGACTGGAGAACACCATATATTTT. The rearrangement links TRBV9 to TRBJ1-3; D uncertain. Germline V gene sequence: CDR1 SGDLS, CDR2 YYNGEE. Between the trimmed V and J ends, which lost 3 bases and 7 bases, there was a span of 11 bases. The CDR3 has 13 residues.